This entry describes one T cell receptor (beta chain). The junction does not match germline at one end; this may be a read error. A modified ARM-PCR protocol with three rounds of nested PCR amplified TCRbeta. TCRdb recomputed calls from the multiplex PCR reads with MiXCR, one row per CDR3 protein. The table records 40,000 to 45,000 distinct CDR3 sequences, roughly 60% of them present only once. These data come from a study of tumor and adjacent non-tumor tissue in lung cancer. The template was RNA from unsorted bulk tissue. Distant lung tissue was collected more than 3 cm away from the tumor edge. CDR3 length: 16 residues. Germline-derived CDR1 and CDR2 are SGHVS and FQNEAQ.

The sequence was obtained from a man in his fifties with non-small cell lung cancer. Material: distant non-tumor lung tissue. The chain uses TRBV7-8 and TRBJ2-1; 11 nucleotides match TRBD2. The CDR3 loop is CANSDGLAGGLGEQFF. The CDR3 nucleotides are TGTGCCAACAGCGACGGACTAGCGGGTGGGTTGGGTGAGCAGTTCTTC. Drawing the rest from reference TRBV7-8 and TRBJ2-1, the complete variable domain is GAGVSQSPRYKVAKRGQDVALRCDPISGHVSLFWYQQALGQGPEFLTYFQNEAQLDKSGLPSDRFFAERPEGSVSTLKIQRTQQEDSAVYLCANSDGLAGGLGEQFFGPGTRLTVL.